This T cell receptor (beta chain) was retrieved from a study of persistence of HIV-infected CD4 T cells. Worth noting for this clone: Its matching antigen is unknown.

Overlapping HIV-1 Gag 15-mer peptides at approximately 0.91 ug per peptide per mL were used. Sorting selected CD4+ T cells upregulating both CD40 ligand and CD69. Sequencing used immunoSEQ version 4 in survey mode. The protocol was immunoSEQ multiplex PCR, while the TCRdb copy is restricted to in-frame clones and leaves out a portion. This table holds over 10,000 clones, about three fifths found once. Germline lookup yields CDR1 MNHEY and CDR2 SVGEGT. The V gene lost 0 bases and the J gene lost 7 bases, with 10 bases spanning the gap. This CDR3 comprises 14 residues. This clonotype was sampled from an adult man with HIV who was CMV-seropositive. The sequencing used CD4+ T cells sorted from PBMCs after approximately 19-hour stimulation, collected from a patient who received antiretroviral therapy. V usage is TRBV6-2 or TRBV6-3 and J usage is TRBJ2-1; D ambiguous. Here the CDR3 reads CASSYSKILNEQFF. The DNA for the CDR3 is TGTGCCAGCAGTTACTCGAAAATTCTAAATGAGCAGTTCTTC.